Listed below are T cell receptor beta chains from one sample, sequenced in a study of blood T cell repertoires in COVID-19. The table came from immunoSEQ multiplex PCR; TCRdb's copy has only in-frame clones and leaves some out. The table records some 110,000 clones, 84% of them present only once. Material: peripheral blood. These receptors all stem from a woman aged 60-75 years with acute or convalescent COVID-19. The CDR3 runs from the conserved cysteine through the conserved F or W. Each record gives: clone size, V gene, D gene, J gene, CDR3 DNA, CDR3 protein. The D gene is left open where the match is weak. Clone size is shown for a subset of rows, as once, few, many or a class of expanded clone.

clone_size: once; v_call: TRBV2; d_call: TRBD2; j_call: TRBJ2-3; cdr3_nt: TGTGCCAGCAGGGAGCGGGGGACCACAGATACGCAGTATTTT; cdr3_aa: CASRERGTTDTQYF
clone_size: .; v_call: TRBV28; d_call: .; j_call: TRBJ1-4; cdr3_nt: TGTGCCAGCAGTCGATCGGGACACCCCGCAACTAATGAAAAACTGTTTTTT; cdr3_aa: CASSRSGHPATNEKLFF
clone_size: once; v_call: TRBV5-1; d_call: TRBD2; j_call: TRBJ2-5; cdr3_nt: TGCGCCAGCAGCATCGGGACTAGCGGGGAGGAGACCCAGTACTTC; cdr3_aa: CASSIGTSGEETQYF
clone_size: .; v_call: TRBV6-2/TRBV6-3; d_call: .; j_call: TRBJ2-3; cdr3_nt: TGTGCCAGCAGTTATACTCAGGGTGGCACGCAGTATTTT; cdr3_aa: CASSYTQGGTQYF
clone_size: .; v_call: TRBV18; d_call: TRBD2; j_call: TRBJ2-3; cdr3_nt: TGTGCCAGCTCACCGACCTTAACTAGCGGAACAGATACGCAGTATTTT; cdr3_aa: CASSPTLTSGTDTQYF
clone_size: once; v_call: TRBV21-1; d_call: .; j_call: TRBJ2-5; cdr3_nt: TGTGCCAGCAGCAACCCAGGCCAAGAGACCCAGTACTTC; cdr3_aa: CASSNPGQETQYF
clone_size: .; v_call: TRBV7-2; d_call: TRBD1; j_call: TRBJ1-1; cdr3_nt: TGTGCCAGCAGCTCCCGGACAGGATGGAACACTGAAGCTTTCTTT; cdr3_aa: CASSSRTGWNTEAFF
clone_size: .; v_call: TRBV9; d_call: TRBD1; j_call: TRBJ1-4; cdr3_nt: TGTGCCAGCAGCCAGGGGGCCACTAATGAAAAACTGTTTTTT; cdr3_aa: CASSQGATNEKLFF
clone_size: .; v_call: TRBV19; d_call: TRBD1; j_call: TRBJ2-5; cdr3_nt: TGTGCCAGTCTCGGGGACAGGGAACAGACCCAGTACTTC; cdr3_aa: CASLGDREQTQYF
clone_size: .; v_call: TRBV4-2; d_call: .; j_call: TRBJ1-2; cdr3_nt: TGTGCCAGCAGCCAAGTTGGGCCGGCCTATGGCTACACCTTC; cdr3_aa: CASSQVGPAYGYTF
clone_size: once; v_call: TRBV11-2; d_call: TRBD1; j_call: TRBJ1-4; cdr3_nt: TGTGCCAGCAGCCCAGGGGGCGGAAGACTGTTTTTT; cdr3_aa: CASSPGGGRLFF